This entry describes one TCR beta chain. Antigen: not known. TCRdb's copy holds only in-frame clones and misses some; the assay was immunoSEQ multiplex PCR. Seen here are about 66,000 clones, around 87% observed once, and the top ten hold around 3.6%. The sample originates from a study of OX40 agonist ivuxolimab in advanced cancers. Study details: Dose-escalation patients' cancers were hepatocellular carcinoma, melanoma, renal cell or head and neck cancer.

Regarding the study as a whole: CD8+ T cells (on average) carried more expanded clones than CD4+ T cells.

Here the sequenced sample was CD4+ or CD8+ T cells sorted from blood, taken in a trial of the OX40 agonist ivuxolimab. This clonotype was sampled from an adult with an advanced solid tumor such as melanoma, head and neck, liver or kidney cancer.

The CDR3 protein is CASSSRQGRSGELFF. The CDR3, as DNA: TGTGCCAGCAGTTCCAGACAGGGTCGGTCCGGGGAGCTGTTTTTT. The rearrangement uses TRBV6-5 and TRBJ2-2; TRBD1 agrees at 7 bases. V shed 4 bases and J 6 bases; nucleotides not matched to a gene: 8. CDR3 length equals 15 residues. Germline CDR1 and CDR2: MNHEY and SVGAGI.